These 2 T cell receptor beta chains share one sample of origin, sequenced in a study of regulatory T cells in long-lasting Graves disease. Time point given: newly diagnosed GD, antithyroid drugs for less than 3 months. RNA from PBMCs was the source of the TCR library. Investigators prepared the TCR beta libraries by applying iRepertoire HTBI primers and Arm-PCR of CDR3 regions. TCRdb processed the multiplex PCR reads anew with MiXCR; each CDR3 protein has one entry. The sample holds hundreds of thousands of distinct CDR3 sequences; around 15% are singletons and the top ten take 22%. The sequencing here drew on peripheral blood mononuclear cells (PBMCs), taken at new diagnosis, from a patient treated with antithyroid drugs. The receptors stem from a female donor with Graves disease.

At least ten counts were recorded for this clonotype. This rearrangement joins TRBV7-2 to TRBJ1-5, with D hard to call. CDR1 is SGHTA and CDR2 is FQGNSA in the germline V gene. V dropped 1 base and J dropped 3 bases, with 7 bases sitting between them. CDR3 length: 14 amino acids. The CDR3 coding sequence is TGTGCCAGCAGCTTAGACGCGCCCAATCAGCCCCAGCATTTT. This codes for CASSLDAPNQPQHF.

This clonotype was recorded many times. The V gene is TRBV20-1, the J gene TRBJ1-1; TRBD1 matches 8 bases. The CDR3 runs to 12 residues. V shed 6 bases and J 3 bases; nucleotides not matched to a gene: 3. The germline V gene has CDR1 DFQATT and CDR2 SNEGSKA (reference sequence). As DNA, the CDR3 is TGCAGTGCAAAGACAGGGGACACTGAAGCTTTCTTT. Its translation: CSAKTGDTEAFF.